This TCR beta chain was found in a study of Graves' ophthalmopathy and Graves' hyperthyroidism. Study context: Peripheral blood was gathered at first diagnosis, ahead of any treatment whatsoever. Study observations and caveats: Blood was where most expanded thyroid clonotypes above 0.001 frequency also turned up.

As regards this clonotype: Antigen unknown. A much larger clone is a single base away; this may be a read error.

Amplification of the TCR beta CDR3 regions used RNA transcripts (as template). HTBI primers were employed in first-round RT-PCR, then a second-round multiplex PCR followed. TCRdb recomputed calls from the multiplex PCR reads with MiXCR, one row per CDR3 protein. Of about 620,000 distinct CDR3 sequences listed, approximately 21% are singletons. Between the trimmed V and J ends, which lost 11 bases and 12 bases, there was a span of 11 bases. Germline loops: CDR1 MRHNA, CDR2 SNTAGT. The CDR3 covers 9 residues. The sample comprised peripheral blood. This chain uses TRBV6-4 with TRBJ1-5, with no clear D. The receptor's source is a woman aged 18-29 years with stable Graves' hyperthyroidism. Some clones in this sample may be carry-over from other donors' samples. CDR3 sequence reads: CALHRDQHF. The DNA of the CDR3 is TGTGCCCTCCATAGGGACCAGCATTTT.